The sequence of this TCR beta chain was determined in a study of shared clonotypes between healthy human individuals. Original processing notes: Filtering of immunoSEQ junctional sequences could not match full-length read filtering. Measured with immunoSEQ multiplex PCR; TCRdb has only the in-frame clones, and not every one. D and trimming come from the DNA, and the V and J calls and clone size come from that table. The sample has roughly 850,000 clones, roughly 96% seen once. V was trimmed by 7 bases and J by 6 bases, leaving 18 bases between them. From germline, CDR1 is SNHLY and CDR2 FYNNEI. The CDR3 has 15 amino acids. The naive CD8 fraction comprised CD45RO-negative cells positively selected for CCR7 and excluded terminally differentiated effector memory CD45RA+ cells.

V gene TRBV2 combines with J gene TRBJ2-2; either TRBD1 or TRBD2 may fit D (6 bases each). This sequence was found in a man aged 25 to 45 in good health. Sequencing was done on a sample of naive CD8+ T cells sorted from blood. The CDR3 region is CASTQGWGASGELFF. The DNA for the CDR3 is TGTGCCAGCACCCAGGGGTGGGGGGCATCCGGGGAGCTGTTTTTT. Using reference TRBV2 and TRBJ2-2 for the parts outside the CDR3, the full variable domain is EPEVTQTPSHQVTQMGQEVILRCVPISNHLYFYWYRQILGQKVEFLVSFYNNEISEKSEIFDDQFSVERPDGSNFTLKIRSTKLEDSAMYFCASTQGWGASGELFFGEGSRLTVL.